Each of the 3 T cell receptor beta chains below was sequenced from the same sample in a study of Ad26.COV2.S vaccination and SARS-CoV-2 variants. The protocol was immunoSEQ multiplex PCR, while the TCRdb copy is restricted to in-frame clones and leaves out a portion. The sample shows some 370,000 clones, about 80% of them seen only once. Treatment indicated: 15 to 20 received Ad26.COV2.S at low or high dose, single or two shots; 5 received placebo; per-sample allocation not given. The samples were gathered on day 63 after the first injection of vaccine or placebo. The sample consisted of peripheral blood, taken in a trial of Ad26.COV2.S vaccine versus placebo. These receptors originate from a person between 18 and 65 years old who received the Ad26.COV2.S COVID-19 vaccine or a placebo.

The rearrangement uses TRBV25-1 and TRBJ1-1; no clear D gene. Germline assignment: CDR1 MGHDK and CDR2 SYGVNS. Trimming took off 5 bases at V and 0 bases at J, with 7 bases between the two ends. This CDR3 has 13 amino acids. The CDR3 protein is CASSRVLNTEAFF. The CDR3 nucleotides are TGTGCCAGCAGTCGAGTTTTGAACACTGAAGCTTTCTTT. The full variable domain, its missing parts supplied by reference TRBV25-1 and TRBJ1-1, is EADIYQTPRYLVIGTGKKITLECSQTMGHDKMYWYQQDPGMELHLIHYSYGVNSTEKGDLSSESTVSRIRTEHFPLTLESARPSHTSQYLCASSRVLNTEAFFGQGTRLTVV.

The chain combines TRBV5-4 with TRBJ2-2; 16 bases fit TRBD2. The length of the CDR3 is 16 residues. V shed 3 bases, J shed 10 bases, and the junction held 6 bases outside the gene matches. Germline CDR1 SGHNT, CDR2 YYREEE (reference sequence). Here the CDR3 reads CASSWGLAGGLEELFF. In DNA, the CDR3 is TGTGCCAGCAGCTGGGGACTAGCGGGAGGGTTGGAGGAGCTGTTTTTT.

The gene calls are TRBV7-3 and TRBJ1-6; D ambiguous. In germline, CDR1 is SGHTA, CDR2 FQGTGA. This CDR3 region has 14 residues. V lost 10 bases, J lost 8 bases, and 18 bases lay in between. Here the CDR3 DNA reads TGTGCCAACATCCATAGACTTTCCGATTCACCCCTCCACTTT. Protein product: CANIHRLSDSPLHF.